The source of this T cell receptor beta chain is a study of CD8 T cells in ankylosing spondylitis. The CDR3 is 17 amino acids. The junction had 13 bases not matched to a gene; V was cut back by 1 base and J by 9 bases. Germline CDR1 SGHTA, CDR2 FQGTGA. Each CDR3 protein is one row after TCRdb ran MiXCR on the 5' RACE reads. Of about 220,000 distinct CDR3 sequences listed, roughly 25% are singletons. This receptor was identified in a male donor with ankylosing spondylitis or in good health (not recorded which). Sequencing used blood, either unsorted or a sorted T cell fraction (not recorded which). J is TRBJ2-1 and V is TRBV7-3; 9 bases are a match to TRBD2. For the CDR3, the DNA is TGTGCCAGCAGCTTAAGGGCCGAGCTAGCGGGGAAGAGTGAGCAGTTCTTC. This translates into CASSLRAELAGKSEQFF.